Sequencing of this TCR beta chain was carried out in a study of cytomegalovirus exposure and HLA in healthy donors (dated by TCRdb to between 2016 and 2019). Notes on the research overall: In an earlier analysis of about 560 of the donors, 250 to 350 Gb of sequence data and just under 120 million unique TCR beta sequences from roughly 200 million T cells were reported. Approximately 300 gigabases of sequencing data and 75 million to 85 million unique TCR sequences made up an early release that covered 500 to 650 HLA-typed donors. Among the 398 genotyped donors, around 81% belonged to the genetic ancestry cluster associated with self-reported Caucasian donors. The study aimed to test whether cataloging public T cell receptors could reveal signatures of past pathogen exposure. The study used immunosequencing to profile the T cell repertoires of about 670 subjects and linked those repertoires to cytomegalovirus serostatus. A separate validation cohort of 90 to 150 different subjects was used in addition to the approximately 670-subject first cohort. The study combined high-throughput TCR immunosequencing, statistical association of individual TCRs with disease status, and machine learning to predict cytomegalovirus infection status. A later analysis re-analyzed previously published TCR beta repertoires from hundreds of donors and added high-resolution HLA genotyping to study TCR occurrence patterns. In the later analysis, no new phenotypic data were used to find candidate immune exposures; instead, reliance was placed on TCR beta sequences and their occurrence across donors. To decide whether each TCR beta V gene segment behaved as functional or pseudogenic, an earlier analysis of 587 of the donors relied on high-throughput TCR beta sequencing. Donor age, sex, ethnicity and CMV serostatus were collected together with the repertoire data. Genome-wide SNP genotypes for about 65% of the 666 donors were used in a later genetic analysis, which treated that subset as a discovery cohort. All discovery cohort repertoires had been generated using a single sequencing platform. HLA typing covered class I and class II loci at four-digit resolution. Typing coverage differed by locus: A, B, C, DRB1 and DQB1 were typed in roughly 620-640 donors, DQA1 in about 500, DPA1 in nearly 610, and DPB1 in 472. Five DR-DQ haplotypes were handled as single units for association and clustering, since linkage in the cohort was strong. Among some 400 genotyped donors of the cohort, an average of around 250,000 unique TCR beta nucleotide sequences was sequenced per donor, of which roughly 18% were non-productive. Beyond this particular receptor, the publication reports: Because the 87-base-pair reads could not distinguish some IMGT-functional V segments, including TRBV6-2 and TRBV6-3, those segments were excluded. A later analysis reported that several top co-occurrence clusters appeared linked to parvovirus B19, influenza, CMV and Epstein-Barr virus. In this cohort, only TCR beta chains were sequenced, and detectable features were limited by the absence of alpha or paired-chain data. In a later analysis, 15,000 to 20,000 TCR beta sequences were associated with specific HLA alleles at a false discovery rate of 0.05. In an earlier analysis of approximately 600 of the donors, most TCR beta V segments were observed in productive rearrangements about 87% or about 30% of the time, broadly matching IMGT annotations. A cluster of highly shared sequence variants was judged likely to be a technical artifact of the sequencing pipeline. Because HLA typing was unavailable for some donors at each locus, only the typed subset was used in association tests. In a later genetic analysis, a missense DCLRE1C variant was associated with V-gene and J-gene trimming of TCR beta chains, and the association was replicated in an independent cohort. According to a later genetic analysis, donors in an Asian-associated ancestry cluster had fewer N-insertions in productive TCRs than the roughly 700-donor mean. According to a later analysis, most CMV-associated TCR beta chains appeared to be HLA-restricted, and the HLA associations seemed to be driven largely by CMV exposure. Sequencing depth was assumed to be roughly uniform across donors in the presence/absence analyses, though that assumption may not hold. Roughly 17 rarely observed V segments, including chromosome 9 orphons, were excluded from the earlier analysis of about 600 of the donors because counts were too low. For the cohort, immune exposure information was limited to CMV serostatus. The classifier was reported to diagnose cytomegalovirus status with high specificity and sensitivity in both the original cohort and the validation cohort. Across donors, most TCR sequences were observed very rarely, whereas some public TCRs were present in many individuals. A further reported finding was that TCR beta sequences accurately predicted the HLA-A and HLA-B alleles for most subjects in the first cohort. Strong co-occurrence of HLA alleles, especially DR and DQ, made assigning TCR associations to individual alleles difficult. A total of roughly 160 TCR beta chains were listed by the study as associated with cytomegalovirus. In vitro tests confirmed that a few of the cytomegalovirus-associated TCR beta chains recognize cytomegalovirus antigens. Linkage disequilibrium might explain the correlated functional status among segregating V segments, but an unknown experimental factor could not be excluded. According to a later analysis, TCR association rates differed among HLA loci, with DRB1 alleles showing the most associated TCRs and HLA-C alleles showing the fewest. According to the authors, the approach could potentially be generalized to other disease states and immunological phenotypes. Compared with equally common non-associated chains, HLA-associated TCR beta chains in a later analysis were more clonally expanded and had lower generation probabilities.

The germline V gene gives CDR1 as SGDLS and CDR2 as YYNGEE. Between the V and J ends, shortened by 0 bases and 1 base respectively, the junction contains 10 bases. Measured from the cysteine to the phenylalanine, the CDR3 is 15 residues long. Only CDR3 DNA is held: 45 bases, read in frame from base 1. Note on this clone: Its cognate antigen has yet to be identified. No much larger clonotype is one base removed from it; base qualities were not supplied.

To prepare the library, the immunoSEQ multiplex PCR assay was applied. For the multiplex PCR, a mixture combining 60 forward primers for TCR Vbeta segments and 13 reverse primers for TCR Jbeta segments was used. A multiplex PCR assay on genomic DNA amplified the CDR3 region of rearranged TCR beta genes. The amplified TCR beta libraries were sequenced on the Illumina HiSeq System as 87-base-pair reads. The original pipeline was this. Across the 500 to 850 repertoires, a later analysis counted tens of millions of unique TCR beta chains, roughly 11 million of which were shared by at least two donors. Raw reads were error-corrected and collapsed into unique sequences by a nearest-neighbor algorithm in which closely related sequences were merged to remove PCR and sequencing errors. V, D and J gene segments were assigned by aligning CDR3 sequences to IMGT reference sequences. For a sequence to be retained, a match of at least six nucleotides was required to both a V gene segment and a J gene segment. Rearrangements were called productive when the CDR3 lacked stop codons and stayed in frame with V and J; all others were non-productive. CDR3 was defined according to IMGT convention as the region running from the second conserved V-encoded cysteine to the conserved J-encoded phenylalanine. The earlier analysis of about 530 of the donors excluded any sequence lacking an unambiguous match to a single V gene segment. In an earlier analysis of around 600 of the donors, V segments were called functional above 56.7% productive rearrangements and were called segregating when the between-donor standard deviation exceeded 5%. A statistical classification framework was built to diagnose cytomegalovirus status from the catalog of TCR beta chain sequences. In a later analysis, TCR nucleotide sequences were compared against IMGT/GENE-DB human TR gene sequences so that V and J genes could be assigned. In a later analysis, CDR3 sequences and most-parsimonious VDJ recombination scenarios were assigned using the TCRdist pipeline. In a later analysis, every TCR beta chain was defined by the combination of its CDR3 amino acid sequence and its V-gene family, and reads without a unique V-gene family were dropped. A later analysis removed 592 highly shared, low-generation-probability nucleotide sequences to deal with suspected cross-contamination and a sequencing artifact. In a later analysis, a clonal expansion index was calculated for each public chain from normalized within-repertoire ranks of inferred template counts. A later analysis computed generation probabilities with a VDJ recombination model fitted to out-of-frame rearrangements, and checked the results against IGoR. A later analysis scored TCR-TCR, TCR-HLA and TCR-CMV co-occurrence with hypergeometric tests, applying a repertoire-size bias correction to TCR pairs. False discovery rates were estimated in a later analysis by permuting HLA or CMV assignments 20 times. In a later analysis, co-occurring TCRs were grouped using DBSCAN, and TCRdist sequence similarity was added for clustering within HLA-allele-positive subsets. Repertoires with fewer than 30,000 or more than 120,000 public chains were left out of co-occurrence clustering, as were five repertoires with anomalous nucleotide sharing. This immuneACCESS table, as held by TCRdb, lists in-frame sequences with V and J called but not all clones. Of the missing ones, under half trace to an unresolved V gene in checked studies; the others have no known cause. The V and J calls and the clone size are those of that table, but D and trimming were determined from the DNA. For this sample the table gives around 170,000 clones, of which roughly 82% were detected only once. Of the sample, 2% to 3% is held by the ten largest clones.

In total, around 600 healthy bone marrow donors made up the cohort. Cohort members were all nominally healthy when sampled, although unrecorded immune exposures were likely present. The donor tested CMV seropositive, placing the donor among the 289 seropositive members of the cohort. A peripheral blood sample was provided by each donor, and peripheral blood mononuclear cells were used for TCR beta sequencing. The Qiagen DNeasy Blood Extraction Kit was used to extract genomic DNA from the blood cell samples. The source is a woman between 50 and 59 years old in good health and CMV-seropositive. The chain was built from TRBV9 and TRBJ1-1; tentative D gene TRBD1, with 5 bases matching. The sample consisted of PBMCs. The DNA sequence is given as TGTGCCAGCAGCGTAGGGGAAAGGGGGAACACTGAAGCTTTCTTT. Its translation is CASSVGERGNTEAFF.